One sample yielded the 24 T cell receptor beta chains listed below, sequenced in a study of T cell responses to AZD1222 COVID-19 vaccine (dated by TCRdb to the early 2020s). The library came from the immunoSEQ multiplex PCR assay. TCRdb stores this immuneACCESS table with in-frame sequences only. Part of the clones is absent; in the studies checked, under half of the shortfall reflects unresolved V genes, and no reason is known for the rest. Present in this sample are roughly 160,000 clones, about 90% of which were seen just once. Less than 6.5% of the sample belongs to the ten largest clones. Sample time point, as interpreted from the label and publication: baseline before first vaccination. Specimen: peripheral blood, collected on day 0 of AZD1222 vaccination. These receptors were taken from an adult in good health.

This clone was seen only a few times. The chain carries TRBV14 and TRBJ2-7; D gene unclear. CDR3 length: 14 residues. Germline lookup yields CDR1 SGHDN and CDR2 FVKESK. Trimming cost V 5 bases and J 6 bases, with 17 bases left between them. The CDR3 DNA follows: TGTGCCAGCAGCAGACAATTTGGGTTTGCCGAGCAGTACTTC. Encoded protein: CASSRQFGFAEQYF.

The chain links TRBV9 to TRBJ1-1; D gene uncertain. V was cut by 0 bases and J by 1 base, with 10 bases left in between. The CDR3 is made up of 15 amino acids. The V gene's germline CDR1 is SGDLS and CDR2 YYNGEE. DNA for the CDR3: TGTGCCAGCAGCGTAGGCGATGTTGGGAACACTGAAGCTTTCTTT. Its translation: CASSVGDVGNTEAFF.

The V call is TRBV11-1, the J call TRBJ2-1; D is ambiguous. Trimming stripped 5 bases from V and 5 bases from J, with 16 bases between. Looked up from germline, CDR1 is SGHAT and CDR2 is FQDESV (reference sequence). This CDR3 region has 15 residues. The CDR3 region has the DNA TGTGCCAGCAGCGCGCCGATGATGGGCGACAATGAGCAGTTCTTC. Encoded protein: CASSAPMMGDNEQFF.

CDR3 sequence reads: CASRPGTDGNQPQHF. For the CDR3, the DNA is TGTGCCAGCAGACCAGGGACAGACGGCAATCAGCCCCAGCATTTT. J is TRBJ1-5 and V is TRBV28; TRBD1 matches at 7 bases. Germline V lookup: CDR1 MDHEN, CDR2 SYDVKM. V was clipped by 6 bases and J by 2 bases; unmatched bases: 7. The CDR3 extends over 15 amino acids. The whole variable domain, remainder taken from reference TRBV28 and TRBJ1-5, is DVKVTQSSRYLVKRTGEKVFLECVQDMDHENMFWYRQDPGLGLRLIYFSYDVKMKEKGDIPEGYSVSREKKERFSLILESASTNQTSMYLCASRPGTDGNQPQHFGDGTRLSIL.

The chain has TRBV19 and TRBJ2-7; D perhaps matches TRBD1 (5 bases). Trimming removed 5 bases at V and 9 bases at J, with 20 bases between. From germline, CDR1 is LNHDA and CDR2 SQIVND (reference sequence). The CDR3 length is 14 residues. CDR3 protein: CASSGPGAPPRQYF. The DNA for the CDR3 is TGTGCCAGTAGTGGTCCTGGGGCCCCTCCTCGGCAGTACTTC.

This chain joins TRBV6-2 or TRBV6-3 and TRBJ2-2, with D possibly matching TRBD2 (6 bases). From germline, CDR1 is MNHEY and CDR2 SVGEGT. V was cut by 4 bases and J by 6 bases, with 9 bases left in between. The CDR3 contains 13 residues. CDR3 sequence (DNA): TGTGCCAGCAGTTTGGAGGGAGCCGGGGAGCTGTTTTTT. Encoded protein: CASSLEGAGELFF.

The genes are TRBV5-4 and TRBJ2-5, with D possibly TRBD1 on 6 matching bases. From germline, CDR1 is SGHNT and CDR2 YYREEE (reference sequence). CDR3 length equals 15 residues. The V gene lost 10 bases and the J gene lost 0 bases, with 19 bases spanning the gap. The CDR3 region has the DNA TGTGCCTCCCGAATCGTGGGGGCCAACCAAGAGACCCAGTACTTC. Translating gives CASRIVGANQETQYF.

The V and J genes are TRBV4-3 and TRBJ2-2; D possibly corresponds to TRBD2 (5 bases). Between the trimmed V and J ends, which lost 3 bases and 7 bases, there was a span of 12 bases. Germline assignment: CDR1 LGHNA and CDR2 YSLEER. CDR3 length: 14 amino acids. The CDR3 loop reads CASSHSPEVGELFF. The CDR3 DNA sequence: TGCGCCAGCAGCCACTCCCCGGAGGTCGGGGAGCTGTTTTTT.

The chain is built from TRBV7-2 and TRBJ2-7, with 11 positions matching TRBD1. After removal of 1 base from V and 9 bases from J, the junction contained 5 bases not matched to a gene. The CDR3 is 14 residues long. CDR1 SGHTA and CDR2 FQGNSA come from the germline V gene. The CDR3 DNA sequence: TGTGCCAGCAGCTTAGGGACAGGGGGCGTAACGCAGTACTTC. This sequence encodes CASSLGTGGVTQYF.

This clone was observed a few times. The identical CDR3 is also encoded by other nucleotide sequences in the sample. This chain uses TRBV7-9 with TRBJ1-4, with 11 bases fitting TRBD1. With V trimmed by 5 bases and J by 7 bases, 6 bases remained unmatched. CDR1 is SEHNR, CDR2 FQNEAQ, per germline (reference sequence). The CDR3 is 15 amino acids. The DNA of the CDR3 is TGTGCCAGCAGCCCCCCCGGGACAGGGGGTGAAAAACTGTTTTTT. Protein sequence: CASSPPGTGGEKLFF.

This chain connects TRBV6-2 or TRBV6-3 to TRBJ2-7, with D possibly called TRBD1 or TRBD2 (5 bases each). This CDR3 spans 17 amino acids. The V gene's germline CDR1 is MNHEY and CDR2 SVGEGT. Trimming removed 2 bases from V and 6 bases from J, with 23 bases in between. The CDR3 loop is CASSYEPLAGSRREQYF. CDR3 bases: TGTGCCAGCAGTTACGAACCTTTGGCAGGGAGTAGACGCGAGCAGTACTTC.

The V gene is TRBV19, the J gene TRBJ1-1; tentative D call: TRBD1 (5 bases). The V end was cut by 6 bases, the J end by 1 base, with 12 bases between. This CDR3 is 14 amino acids long. Germline CDR1 and CDR2: LNHDA and SQIVND (reference sequence). This chain's CDR3 is CASRPGLGNTEAFF. CDR3 DNA: TGTGCCAGTAGACCAGGGCTTGGGAACACTGAAGCTTTCTTT.

The chain has TRBV27 and TRBJ2-1; D might be TRBD2 (6 bases). V lost 6 bases to trimming and J lost 9 bases, with 24 bases between them. The CDR3 spans 16 residues. Germline V lookup: CDR1 MNHEY, CDR2 SMNVEV (reference sequence). CDR3 in DNA: TGTGCCAGCAGATCTAACCGGGACTCTCCGTGGAGTGAGCAGTTCTTC. Translation gives CASRSNRDSPWSEQFF.

The chain links TRBV28 to TRBJ2-1, with a possible D match to TRBD2 (6 bases). Germline lookup yields CDR1 MDHEN and CDR2 SYDVKM. The CDR3 runs to 15 residues. V lost 2 bases, J lost 6 bases, and 14 bases lay in between. CDR3 DNA: TGTGCCAGCAGTTTACGGGAGACCGCGGGCAATGAGCAGTTCTTC. Amino acids: CASSLRETAGNEQFF.

This chain joins TRBV5-6 and TRBJ1-1; D is perhaps TRBD1 (5 bases). Germline V gives CDR1 SGHDT, CDR2 YYEEEE. Trimming took 0 bases from V and 1 from J, leaving 13 bases between them. This CDR3 is 16 amino acids long. The CDR3 nucleotides are TGTGCCAGCAGCTTGGACCTCGGACACCAGAACACTGAAGCTTTCTTT. Residues: CASSLDLGHQNTEAFF.

V and J are TRBV6-2 or TRBV6-3 and TRBJ1-1; D is possibly TRBD1 (6 bases). CDR1 MNHEY and CDR2 SVGEGT come from the germline V gene. This CDR3 region has 16 residues. With 4 bases removed from V and 7 bases from J, the gap between germline ends came to 22 bases. The CDR3 sequence is CASSFTARLGGHEAFF. The DNA for the CDR3 is TGTGCCAGCAGTTTCACCGCCCGCTTGGGGGGACATGAAGCTTTCTTT.

CDR3 region: CASSLPTGLEQYF. Written as DNA, the CDR3 is TGTGCCAGCAGCTTGCCCACAGGGCTCGAGCAGTACTTC. The chain joins TRBV5-4 to TRBJ2-7; possible D gene TRBD1, 6 bases. Germline CDR1 reads SGHNT; CDR2 reads YYREEE (reference sequence). The CDR3 runs to 13 residues. V lost 1 base, J lost 6 bases, and 11 bases lay in between. Using reference TRBV5-4 and TRBJ2-7 for the parts outside the CDR3, the full variable domain is ETGVTQSPTHLIKTRGQQVTLRCSSQSGHNTVSWYQQALGQGPQFIFQYYREEENGRGNFPPRFSGLQFPNYSSELNVNALELDDSALYLCASSLPTGLEQYFGPGTRLTVT.

The chain is built from TRBV5-1 and TRBJ2-7; 10 bases agree with TRBD2. The J segment lost 5 bases and the V segment lost 4 bases, leaving 6 bases of the junction unmatched. The V gene's germline CDR1 is SGHRS and CDR2 YFSETQ. This CDR3 is 14 amino acids long. CDR3 sequence (DNA): TGCGCCAGCAGCGATCTAGCGGGGGCAAACGAGCAGTACTTC. This translates into CASSDLAGANEQYF.

DNA for the CDR3: TGTGCCAGCAGTGGCGAGGACAGGGGCCAAGAGACCCAGTACTTC. Translating it yields CASSGEDRGQETQYF. The V call is TRBV25-1, the J call TRBJ2-5; 9 nucleotides match TRBD1. The CDR3 runs to 15 residues. Trimming took 4 bases from V and 1 from J; bases not matched to a gene: 4. Germline-derived CDR1 and CDR2 are MGHDK and SYGVNS. The full variable domain, rest sourced from reference TRBV25-1 and TRBJ2-5, is EADIYQTPRYLVIGTGKKITLECSQTMGHDKMYWYQQDPGMELHLIHYSYGVNSTEKGDLSSESTVSRIRTEHFPLTLESARPSHTSQYLCASSGEDRGQETQYFGPGTRLLVL.

The chain combines TRBV5-1 with TRBJ1-3; the D gene is possibly TRBD1 (5 bases). This CDR3 is 16 amino acids long. Germline CDR1 SGHRS, CDR2 YFSETQ. The V end was cut by 0 bases, the J end by 3 bases, with 13 bases between. The CDR3 loop reads CASSLAGPLRGNTIYF. DNA for the CDR3: TGCGCCAGCAGCTTGGCGGGGCCCCTCCGTGGAAACACCATATATTTT.

The genes are TRBV4-1 and TRBJ1-4; D is ambiguous. Germline V gives CDR1 MGHRA, CDR2 YSYEKL. Trimming removed 1 base at V and 8 bases at J, with 8 bases between. The CDR3 has 13 residues. Written as DNA, the CDR3 is TGCGCCAGCAGCCAAGTCCACGGGGAAAAACTGTTTTTT. This encodes CASSQVHGEKLFF.

The chain has TRBV28 and TRBJ1-2; TRBD1 agrees at 9 bases. V gave up 6 bases and J gave up 0 bases; unmatched junction bases: 8. The CDR3 consists of 16 residues. Germline CDR1 MDHEN, CDR2 SYDVKM. DNA of the CDR3: TGTGCCAGCAGCCTTGGGACAGGGAATACTAACTATGGCTACACCTTC. It yields the protein CASSLGTGNTNYGYTF.

The rearrangement uses TRBV11-1 and TRBJ1-1; the match to TRBD1 covers 7 bases. This CDR3 contains 15 residues. Germline V gene sequence: CDR1 SGHAT, CDR2 FQDESV (reference sequence). The V and J ends lost 4 bases and 4 bases, in that order; junction bases with no gene match: 9. The CDR3 here is CASSYPGQPGTEAFF. The DNA for the CDR3 is TGTGCCAGCAGCTACCCGGGACAGCCAGGCACTGAAGCTTTCTTT.

The chain joins TRBV18 to TRBJ1-6; tentative D call: TRBD1 (5 bases). Between the trimmed V and J ends, which lost 6 bases and 6 bases, there was a span of 15 bases. Per germline, CDR1 KGHSH and CDR2 LQKENI. This CDR3 spans 15 amino acids. DNA of the CDR3: TGTGCCAGCTCGAACCAGGACATTCGTAATTCACCCCTCCACTTT. Translation gives CASSNQDIRNSPLHF. Filled out from reference TRBV18 and TRBJ1-6, the complete variable domain reads NAGVMQNPRHLVRRRGQEARLRCSPMKGHSHVYWYRQLPEEGLKFMVYLQKENIIDESGMPKERFSAEFPKEGPSILRIQQVVRGDSAAYFCASSNQDIRNSPLHFGNGTRLTVT.